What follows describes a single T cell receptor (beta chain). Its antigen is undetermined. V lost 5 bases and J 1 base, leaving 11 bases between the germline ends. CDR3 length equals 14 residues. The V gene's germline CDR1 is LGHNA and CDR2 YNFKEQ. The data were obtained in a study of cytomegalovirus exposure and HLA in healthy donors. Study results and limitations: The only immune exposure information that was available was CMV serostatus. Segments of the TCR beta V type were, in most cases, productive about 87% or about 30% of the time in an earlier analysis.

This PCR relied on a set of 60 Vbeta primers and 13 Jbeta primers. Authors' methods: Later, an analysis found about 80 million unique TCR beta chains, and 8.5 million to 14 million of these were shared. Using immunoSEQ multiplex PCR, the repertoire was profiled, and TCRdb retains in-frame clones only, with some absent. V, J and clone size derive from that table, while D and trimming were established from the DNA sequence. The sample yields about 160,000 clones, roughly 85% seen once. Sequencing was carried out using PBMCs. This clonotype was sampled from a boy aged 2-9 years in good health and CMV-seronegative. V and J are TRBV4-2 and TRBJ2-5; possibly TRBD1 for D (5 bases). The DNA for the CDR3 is TGTGCCAGCAGCAGGGGAAAGGGCCAAGAGACCCAGTACTTC. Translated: CASSRGKGQETQYF.